The clone carrying this TCR beta chain showed up just once. The sample is drawn from a study of T cell changes during pregnancy in multiple sclerosis. The data were produced by immunoSEQ multiplex PCR, yet TCRdb's version contains in-frame clones alone and is incomplete. The sample lists 60,000 to 90,000 clones, about 92% seen once, with 2.5% to 3% in the top ten. The germline gives CDR1 SGHNT, CDR2 YYREEE (reference sequence). Trimming took 0 bases from V and 1 from J, leaving 4 bases between them. The CDR3 is 13 amino acids. Sequencing used peripheral blood, obtained after pregnancy. This sequence joins TRBV5-4 and TRBJ2-5; D is undetermined. This receptor was obtained from a female donor in good health, enrolled as a control in a pregnancy study. CDR3 DNA sequence: TGTGCCAGCAGCTTGGTCAGCCAAGAGACCCAGTACTTC. This codes for CASSLVSQETQYF.